These 21 T cell receptor beta chains were all obtained from the same sample, sequenced in a study of blood T cell repertoires in COVID-19. Clones were sequenced by immunoSEQ multiplex PCR, and TCRdb holds only the in-frame ones, with some missing. The repertoire consists of some 150,000 clones, with 80% to 90% occurring once and the leading ten covering about 1.5%. The specimen was peripheral blood. The source of these receptors is an older woman with acute or convalescent COVID-19.

The chain carries TRBV7-3 and TRBJ1-1; no clear D. Trimming left V 4 bases short and J 5 bases short, with 11 bases between. CDR3 length: 13 residues. Germline V gene sequence: CDR1 SGHTA, CDR2 FQGTGA. In DNA, the CDR3 is TGTGCCAGCAGCTATGAGGGCAGTACTGAAGCTTTCTTT. Translation gives CASSYEGSTEAFF.

The chain joins TRBV7-2 to TRBJ1-6, with 9 bases fitting TRBD1. CDR1 SGHTA and CDR2 FQGNSA come from the germline V gene. CDR3 length: 15 amino acids. Trimming took 6 bases from V and 8 from J; bases not matched to a gene: 8. The CDR3 DNA reads as TGTGCCAGCAGGCCCGGGACAGGGTTCGATTCACCCCTCCACTTT. It specifies CASRPGTGFDSPLHF.

The chain uses TRBV18 and TRBJ1-6; 8 bases align to TRBD1. The germline V gene encodes CDR1 KGHSH and CDR2 LQKENI. The V segment lost 3 bases and the J segment 11 bases; nucleotides outside the gene matches: 6. The CDR3 covers 14 residues. The CDR3 here is CASSPGDRGPPLHF. CDR3 in DNA: TGTGCCAGCTCACCGGGAGACAGGGGTCCACCCCTCCACTTT.

V usage is TRBV18 and J usage is TRBJ2-2; D possibly corresponds to TRBD1 (5 bases). The V gene lost 2 bases and the J gene lost 7 bases, with 14 bases spanning the gap. The length of the CDR3 is 15 residues. Per the germline V gene, CDR1 is KGHSH and CDR2 is LQKENI. The CDR3 region is CASSPGVLQVGELFF. In DNA form, the CDR3 reads TGTGCCAGCTCACCAGGTGTGCTACAGGTCGGGGAGCTGTTTTTT.

J is TRBJ2-1 and V is TRBV7-2; 9 bases align to TRBD2. The ends lost 5 bases at V and 4 bases at J; junction bases unmatched: 9. CDR3 length: 16 amino acids. Germline V gives CDR1 SGHTA, CDR2 FQGNSA. The CDR3 reads CASSPRRRGGYNEQFF. In DNA form, the CDR3 reads TGTGCCAGCAGCCCACGGCGGCGGGGGGGATACAATGAGCAGTTCTTC. The entire variable domain, with the rest obtained from reference TRBV7-2 and TRBJ2-1, is as follows: GAGVSQSPSNKVTEKGKDVELRCDPISGHTALYWYRQSLGQGLEFLIYFQGNSAPDKSGLPSDRFSAERTGGSVSTLTIQRTQQEDSAVYLCASSPRRRGGYNEQFFGPGTRLTVL.

The chain links TRBV13 to TRBJ1-1; 8 bases fit TRBD1. Germline V gene sequence: CDR1 PRHDT, CDR2 FYEKMQ (reference sequence). The CDR3 consists of 16 residues. With 6 bases clipped from V and 3 bases from J, the junction kept 12 bases outside the gene matches. The CDR3 DNA is TGTGCCAGCAGAGAGACCGGACAGGGCTTATACACTGAAGCTTTCTTT. It is translated as CASRETGQGLYTEAFF.

This sequence joins TRBV7-2 and TRBJ2-7, with D perhaps matching TRBD1 (6 bases). The germline CDR1 and CDR2 sequences are SGHTA and FQGNSA. The CDR3 extends over 15 amino acids. Trimming cost V 4 bases and J 5 bases, with 18 bases left between them. This chain's CDR3 is CASSSQGVIVDEQYF. The CDR3 DNA reads as TGTGCCAGCAGCTCACAGGGAGTTATAGTGGACGAGCAGTACTTC.

V and J are TRBV3-1 (or the pseudogene TRBV3-2) and TRBJ2-7; perhaps TRBD2 as D (5 bases). Germline values: CDR1 LGHDT, CDR2 YNNKEL (reference sequence). V gave up 4 bases and J gave up 7 bases, with 11 bases separating them. The CDR3 totals 12 residues. Here the CDR3 DNA reads TGTGCCAGCAGCCTCAGTTCGGGGGAGCAGTACTTC. Amino acids: CASSLSSGEQYF.

The chain employs TRBV19 and TRBJ2-5; weak D call: TRBD1 (6 bases). The germline V gene encodes CDR1 LNHDA and CDR2 SQIVND (reference sequence). V shed 5 bases and J shed 4 bases, with 8 bases lying between them. The CDR3 loop spans 12 amino acids. In DNA, the CDR3 is TGTGCCAGTAGTGAACAGGGAGAGACCCAGTACTTC. Translation: CASSEQGETQYF.

The DNA of the CDR3 is TGTGCCAGCAGCTTGGGGCGTTCGACCCAGTACTTC. Its protein product is CASSLGRSTQYF. The J gene is TRBJ2-5, the V gene TRBV11-2; D is possibly TRBD1 (5 bases). Deletions cut 3 bases from V and 7 bases from J, with 9 bases between. CDR3 length equals 12 residues. Germline CDR1 reads SGHAT; CDR2 reads FQNNGV.

The rearrangement joins TRBV7-2 to TRBJ2-5; TRBD1 agrees at 7 bases. Germline CDR1 is SGHTA and CDR2 is FQGNSA. Germline trimming cut 2 bases from V and 2 bases from J; bases unmatched to any gene: 8. The length of the CDR3 is 16 residues. The CDR3 region has the DNA TGTGCCAGCAGCTTACAAGGGGGCAGTAAGCAAGAGACCCAGTACTTC. It translates to CASSLQGGSKQETQYF.

V and J are TRBV5-1 and TRBJ2-2, with 12 nucleotides matching TRBD2. Germline V lookup: CDR1 SGHRS, CDR2 YFSETQ. V lost 2 bases and J lost 0; bases outside the gene matches: 2. The CDR3 extends over 17 amino acids. The CDR3 DNA sequence: TGCGCCAGCAGCTTATCTAGCGGGGGGGCGAACACCGGGGAGCTGTTTTTT. It specifies CASSLSSGGANTGELFF.

The V call is TRBV3-1 (or the pseudogene TRBV3-2), the J call TRBJ2-7, with 7 bases fitting TRBD1. CDR1 is LGHDT, CDR2 YNNKEL, per germline (reference sequence). V lost 4 bases to trimming and J lost 9 bases; unmatched junction nucleotides: 9. This CDR3 has 13 amino acids. In DNA form, the CDR3 reads TGTGCCAGCAGCCCCCGGACAGGTATTGTGCAGTACTTC. Translating it yields CASSPRTGIVQYF.

The chain combines TRBV18 with TRBJ2-6; 8 bases line up with TRBD1. Germline CDR1 and CDR2: KGHSH and LQKENI. Unmatched junction bases numbered 4, after V lost 8 bases and J lost 1 base. There are 15 residues in the CDR3. In nucleotides, the CDR3 is TGTGCCAGCGCCGACAGGGGTTCTGGGGCCAACGTCCTGACTTTC. Amino acid sequence: CASADRGSGANVLTF.

The CDR3 DNA reads as TGTGCCAGCAGCACTCTAGCGGATGGCACAGATACGCAGTATTTT. Its protein product is CASSTLADGTDTQYF. The chain joins TRBV7-2 to TRBJ2-3; 7 bases align to TRBD2. This CDR3 contains 15 residues. V was pared by 5 bases and J by 1 base, with 6 bases of the junction left unmatched. Germline CDR1 reads SGHTA; CDR2 reads FQGNSA.

The chain joins TRBV5-6 to TRBJ2-4, with 8 positions matching TRBD1. V gave up 3 bases and J gave up 7 bases; unmatched junction bases: 6. This CDR3 region has 14 residues. Germline lookup yields CDR1 SGHDT and CDR2 YYEEEE. In DNA form, the CDR3 reads TGTGCCAGCAGCTCATTGGACAGGGCGAACATTCAGTACTTC. Translated: CASSSLDRANIQYF. Supplemented by reference TRBV5-6 and TRBJ2-4, the full variable domain reads DAGVTQSPTHLIKTRGQQVTLRCSPKSGHDTVSWYQQALGQGPQFIFQYYEEEERQRGNFPDRFSGHQFPNYSSELNVNALLLGDSALYLCASSSLDRANIQYFGAGTRLSVL.

The chain couples TRBV4-3 to TRBJ1-3; D might be TRBD1 (5 bases). Trimming shortened V by 2 bases and J by 0 bases, and 23 bases separated the two germline ends. The CDR3 contains 20 residues. The germline V gene encodes CDR1 LGHNA and CDR2 YSLEER. Here the CDR3 reads CASSQLGLRSSDGSGNTIYF. CDR3 nucleotide sequence: TGCGCCAGCAGCCAACTGGGACTTCGTAGTTCGGATGGCTCTGGAAACACCATATATTTT.

The chain uses TRBV5-1 and TRBJ1-6, with D perhaps TRBD1 (6 bases). V gave up 4 bases and J gave up 11 bases, with 19 bases separating them. The CDR3 has 15 amino acids. In germline, CDR1 is SGHRS, CDR2 YFSETQ. Here the CDR3 reads CASSLETGREAPLHF. CDR3 DNA: TGCGCCAGCAGCCTAGAAACAGGGAGAGAGGCACCCCTCCACTTT.

The chain employs TRBV3-1 (or the pseudogene TRBV3-2) and TRBJ2-1, with 8 bases matching TRBD2. The CDR3 contains 17 residues. CDR1 LGHDT and CDR2 YNNKEL come from the germline V gene (reference sequence). After removal of 0 bases from V and 4 bases from J, the junction contained 8 bases not matched to a gene. CDR3 residues: CASSQDLVAGGYNEQFF. CDR3 sequence (DNA): TGTGCCAGCAGCCAAGATCTGGTGGCGGGGGGATACAATGAGCAGTTCTTC.

The genes are TRBV6-1 and TRBJ2-1, with a weak D call TRBD1 (5 bases). From germline, CDR1 is MNHNS and CDR2 SASEGT. The CDR3 has 15 amino acids. The germline V and J ends were trimmed by 0 bases and 0 bases, with 6 bases remaining between them. CDR3 nucleotides: TGTGCCAGCAGTGAAGCGGGGCGCTCCTACAATGAGCAGTTCTTC. Its translation is CASSEAGRSYNEQFF.

The CDR3 sequence: CASSQGPPGMYGYTF. CDR3 coding DNA: TGTGCCAGCAGCCAAGGCCCCCCAGGGATGTATGGCTACACCTTC. The chain has TRBV14 and TRBJ1-2, with D perhaps matching TRBD1 (5 bases). The CDR3 contains 15 residues. Germline V lookup: CDR1 SGHDN, CDR2 FVKESK. The V end lost 1 base, the J end lost 5 bases, and 14 bases lay between the germline ends.